One sample yielded the 29 T cell receptor beta chains listed below, sequenced in a study of T cells in Graves' hyperthyroidism and ophthalmopathy. It was RNA transcripts that yielded the amplified TCR beta CDR3 regions. Using the HTBI primer set, a first-round RT-PCR was run on the TCR CDR3. Via MiXCR, TCRdb re-called the multiplex PCR reads, giving one row per CDR3 protein. Counted here are 610,000 or so distinct CDR3 sequences, roughly 50% occurring once; the ten biggest clones make up approximately 7.5%. The specimen was peripheral blood or thyroid tissue (not recorded which). These receptors were obtained from a woman younger than 35 with Graves' hyperthyroidism.

This clonotype has at least ten counts. The genes are TRBV12-3 or TRBV12-4 and TRBJ1-6; TRBD1 agrees at 9 bases. Trimming took 3 bases from V and 7 from J; bases not matched to a gene: 7. This CDR3 is 16 amino acids long. The DNA for the CDR3 is TGTGCCAGCAGTTTTCACACAGGGGGCATGAATTCACCCCTCCACTTT. This codes for CASSFHTGGMNSPLHF.

The V gene is TRBV4-3, the J gene TRBJ2-1, with TRBD2 as a possible D gene (6 bases). The J call is doubtful: the DNA matches TRBJ2-7 better. CDR3 length: 15 residues. From germline, CDR1 is LGHNA and CDR2 YSLEER. Here the CDR3 DNA reads TGCGCCAGCAGCCGGCGGGACTGGCTATACAATGAGCAGTACTTC. This sequence encodes CASSRRDWLYNEQYF.

Here the CDR3 DNA reads TGCGCCAGCAGCGCCGGACTAGCGGGAGGTATTTTGGAGACCCAGTACTTC. This gives the protein CASSAGLAGGILETQYF. The V and J genes are TRBV5-1 and TRBJ2-5; the match to TRBD2 covers 14 bases. The CDR3 is 17 amino acids. Germline CDR1 reads SGHRS; CDR2 reads YFSETQ. Losses at the gene ends were 4 bases for V and 5 bases for J; bases not matched to a gene: 10.

The chain employs TRBV7-2 and TRBJ2-7; 7 bases line up with TRBD1. CDR1 and CDR2 from the germline V gene are SGHTA and FQGNSA. The V segment lost 5 bases and the J segment 7 bases; nucleotides outside the gene matches: 20. This CDR3 is built from 17 residues. The CDR3 region is CASSTPKRGQGVGEQYF. In DNA, the CDR3 is TGTGCCAGCAGCACCCCAAAGAGGGGCCAGGGGGTCGGTGAGCAGTACTTC.

This clonotype was seen repeatedly, ten times or more. CDR3 in amino acids: CASKASGEFYEQYF. DNA for the CDR3: TGTGCCAGCAAAGCTAGCGGGGAATTCTACGAGCAGTACTTC. This sequence joins TRBV6-1 and TRBJ2-7, with 9 positions matching TRBD2. The CDR3 contains 14 residues. Germline V gives CDR1 MNHNS, CDR2 SASEGT. V was clipped by 7 bases and J by 3 bases; unmatched bases: 7.

The chain links TRBV19 to TRBJ1-2; no clear D. The CDR3 totals 11 residues. Trimming cost V 0 bases and J 12 bases, with 8 bases left between them. Germline V gene data show CDR1 as LNHDA and CDR2 as SQIVND (reference sequence). Here the CDR3 reads CASSIDPGNTF. The CDR3 DNA reads TGTGCCAGTAGTATAGATCCTGGAAACACCTTC.

This clonotype was counted ten times or more. The chain combines TRBV29-1 with TRBJ1-4; a weak D match, TRBD1 (6 bases). The CDR3 has 14 amino acids. In germline, CDR1 is SQVTM, CDR2 ANQGSEA. V was shortened by 0 bases and J by 7 bases, with 12 bases between the two germline ends. The CDR3 here is CSVEDRGRGEKLFF. CDR3 nucleotide sequence: TGCAGCGTTGAAGATCGGGGCAGGGGTGAAAAACTGTTTTTT.

A remark on this clonotype: Mismatch with germline at one junction end may stem from a read error. This rearrangement joins TRBV7-6 to TRBJ2-7; D not resolved. The CDR3 sequence is 12 residues long. The germline CDR1 and CDR2 sequences are SGHVS and FNYEAQ. The CDR3 DNA is TGTGCTAGCAAGAGGCAGTCGGACGAGCAGTACTTC. Amino acid sequence: CASKRQSDEQYF. Together with reference TRBV7-6 and TRBJ2-7, the CDR3 gives the full variable domain: GAGVSQSPRYKVTKRGQDVALRCDPISGHVSLYWYRQALGQGPEFLTYFNYEAQQDKSGLPNDRFSAERPEGSISTLTIQRTEQRDSAMYRCASKRQSDEQYFGPGTRLTVT.

This clonotype has ten or more counts. The chain carries TRBV29-1 and TRBJ1-4; D not resolved. The V end was cut by 4 bases, the J end by 7 bases, with 13 bases between. The germline gives CDR1 SQVTM, CDR2 ANQGSEA. There are 13 residues in the CDR3. DNA of the CDR3: TGCAGCGTTGGGACGGATATTGGTGAAAAACTGTTTTTT. Translation gives CSVGTDIGEKLFF.

Turning to this clonotype: Since a much larger clone is just one base distant, this may be a read error. The CDR3 is CASSFGGKIETRYF. In DNA, the CDR3 is TGTGCCAGCAGTTTCGGCGGGAAGATCGAGACCCGGTACTTC. V gene TRBV12-3 or TRBV12-4 combines with J gene TRBJ2-5; a possible D gene is TRBD2 (6 bases). CDR3 length: 14 amino acids.

The chain has TRBV19 and TRBJ1-2, with D perhaps matching TRBD1 (5 bases). Looked up from germline, CDR1 is LNHDA and CDR2 is SQIVND (reference sequence). The CDR3 contains 13 residues. Trimming shortened V by 5 bases and J by 3 bases, and 10 bases separated the two germline ends. The CDR3 protein is CASSFWDDYGYTF. The CDR3 region has the DNA TGTGCCAGTAGTTTCTGGGACGACTATGGCTACACCTTC.

This clonotype was observed many times. This chain connects TRBV19 to TRBJ1-5, with D hard to call. The ends were cut back, 5 bases at V and 0 bases at J, with 11 bases in the middle. Germline CDR1 LNHDA, CDR2 SQIVND (reference sequence). This CDR3 is built from 15 residues. CDR3 DNA: TGTGCCAGTAGTGTGCAGCACGATAGCAATCAGCCCCAGCATTTT. This sequence encodes CASSVQHDSNQPQHF.

This clonotype occurred many times. The chain is built from TRBV5-1 and TRBJ2-7; D ambiguous. In germline, CDR1 is SGHRS, CDR2 YFSETQ. The CDR3 runs 15 residues. The V end lost 1 base, the J end lost 3 bases, and 14 bases lay between the germline ends. CDR3 amino acids: CASSLLETAIYEQYF. The CDR3 nucleotides read TGCGCCAGCAGCTTGCTTGAGACCGCTATCTACGAGCAGTACTTC.

This clonotype was found many times. The chain is built from TRBV6-5 and TRBJ2-7; D is perhaps TRBD1 (5 bases). CDR3 length: 16 amino acids. The V gene's germline CDR1 is MNHEY and CDR2 SVGAGI. V gave up 0 bases and J gave up 3 bases, with 15 bases separating them. For the CDR3, the DNA is TGTGCCAGCAGTTACTCGACGGACATTACTCGCTACGAGCAGTACTTC. As protein: CASSYSTDITRYEQYF.

This clonotype was observed at least ten times. The gene calls are TRBV24-1 and TRBJ1-6, with unresolved D. The length of the CDR3 is 19 residues. Per the germline V gene, CDR1 is KGHDR and CDR2 is SFDVKD. Trimming took off 0 bases at V and 1 base at J, with 15 bases between the two ends. DNA for the CDR3: TGTGCCACCAGTGATTTGGTGGCGGGATCGGGATCCTATAATTCACCCCTCCACTTT. This translates into CATSDLVAGSGSYNSPLHF.

This clonotype was seen at least ten times. The chain combines TRBV2 with TRBJ1-2; 7 bases line up with TRBD1. Looked up from germline, CDR1 is SNHLY and CDR2 is FYNNEI. V lost 7 bases and J lost 4; bases outside the gene matches: 3. The CDR3 contains 12 residues. This CDR3 reads CASTRGAYGYTF. CDR3 DNA: TGTGCCAGCACCAGGGGGGCCTATGGCTACACCTTC.

This clonotype has at least ten counts. The CDR3 coding sequence is TGTGCCAGCTGGGACACCAACACCGGGGAGCTGTTTTTT. Amino acids: CASWDTNTGELFF. The chain is built from TRBV6-5 and TRBJ2-2; maybe TRBD1 (6 bases). Germline CDR1 MNHEY, CDR2 SVGAGI. The CDR3 extends over 13 amino acids. Trimming removed 8 bases from V and 2 bases from J, with 9 bases in between.

The rearrangement uses TRBV29-1 and TRBJ2-7; 7 nucleotides align to TRBD2. Germline trimming cut 6 bases from V and 0 bases from J; bases unmatched to any gene: 8. CDR1 is SQVTM and CDR2 is ANQGSEA in the germline V gene. The CDR3 extends over 14 amino acids. CDR3 sequence: CSVSGLADSYEQYF. The CDR3 DNA sequence: TGCAGCGTGAGTGGGCTAGCGGACTCCTACGAGCAGTACTTC.

This rearrangement joins TRBV24-1 to TRBJ1-5; D is possibly TRBD1 (6 bases). The V end was cut by 5 bases, the J end by 3 bases, with 13 bases between. Per the germline V gene, CDR1 is KGHDR and CDR2 is SFDVKD. This CDR3 spans 15 amino acids. The CDR3 region is CATSVDRSFNQPQHF. The CDR3 DNA sequence: TGTGCCACCAGTGTTGACAGGTCCTTCAATCAGCCCCAGCATTTT.

This clonotype was recorded many times. V and J are TRBV28 and TRBJ1-2; D unclear. This CDR3 spans 13 amino acids. V lost 4 bases and J 4 bases, leaving 10 bases between the germline ends. Germline V lookup: CDR1 MDHEN, CDR2 SYDVKM. CDR3 coding DNA: TGTGCCAGCAGTTCTGGGAACCTCTATGGCTACACCTTC. This sequence encodes CASSSGNLYGYTF.

Worth noting for this clonotype: A junction end diverges from the germline sequence, so it may reflect a read error. The chain carries TRBV15 and TRBJ1-5; D possibly corresponds to TRBD1 (6 bases). Germline-derived CDR1 and CDR2 are LNHNV and YYDKDF (reference sequence). The CDR3 length is 11 residues. CDR3 bases: TGTGCCACCTCGGACGGACAGCTCCAGCATTTT. This sequence encodes CATSDGQLQHF.

This chain connects TRBV15 to TRBJ2-3; 8 nucleotides align to TRBD2. The length of the CDR3 is 13 residues. Per the germline V gene, CDR1 is LNHNV and CDR2 is YYDKDF (reference sequence). CDR3 in DNA: TGTGCATCACTAGCGGAGAGCACAGATACGCAGTATTTT. This sequence encodes CASLAESTDTQYF.

This clonotype was recorded only once. The chain joins TRBV10-1 to TRBJ2-2; 14 bases map to TRBD2. V was pared by 9 bases and J by 1 base, with 7 bases of the junction left unmatched. The CDR3 runs 17 residues. Germline CDR1 and CDR2: WNHNN and SYGVQD (reference sequence). The CDR3 nucleotides read TGCGCCAGTTCCCCAGGGACTAGCGGGAGGAACACCGGGGAGCTGTTTTTT. Encoded protein: CASSPGTSGRNTGELFF.

There are many counts of this clonotype. This sequence joins TRBV5-6 and TRBJ2-7, with 7 nucleotides matching TRBD1. CDR3 length equals 14 residues. Trimming removed 2 bases from V and 3 bases from J; junction bases left unmatched: 5. Germline assignment: CDR1 SGHDT and CDR2 YYEEEE. The CDR3 loop is CASSFRGPDYEQYF. The CDR3 nucleotides are TGTGCCAGCAGCTTTAGGGGGCCGGACTACGAGCAGTACTTC.

The V gene is TRBV4-1, the J gene TRBJ2-2, with D possibly matching TRBD1 (5 bases). The length of the CDR3 is 15 residues. The V end was cut by 1 base, the J end by 6 bases, with 12 bases between. In germline, CDR1 is MGHRA, CDR2 YSYEKL. The CDR3 loop is CASSQVPGIPGELFF. In DNA, the CDR3 is TGCGCCAGCAGCCAAGTCCCAGGGATTCCCGGGGAGCTGTTTTTT.

Of note for this clonotype: The junction and the germline gene differ at one end; a read error may be behind it. V usage is TRBV6-4 and J usage is TRBJ1-5; 7 nucleotides line up with TRBD1. The CDR3 contains 17 residues. Per the germline V gene, CDR1 is MRHNA and CDR2 is SNTAGT. The CDR3 bases are TGTGCCATCAGTGAGTCGGAGACAGGGTATAGCAATCAGCCCCAGCATTTT. As protein: CAISESETGYSNQPQHF.

This clonotype has at least ten counts. The genes are TRBV7-2 and TRBJ1-6; 7 bases align to TRBD1. V was pared by 3 bases and J by 14 bases, with 7 bases of the junction left unmatched. This CDR3 has 13 amino acids. Per germline, CDR1 SGHTA and CDR2 FQGNSA. CDR3 in DNA: TGTGCCAGCAGCTTTTTCACAGGGGAAACCCTCCACTTT. Translating it yields CASSFFTGETLHF.

The CDR3, as DNA: TGTGCCAGCAGCGGACCCGGGACAGGAACCTACGAGCAGTACTTC. Protein sequence: CASSGPGTGTYEQYF. The chain has TRBV9 and TRBJ2-7, with 8 bases matching TRBD1. The CDR3 loop spans 15 amino acids. J was trimmed by 2 bases and V by 3 bases; bases with no gene match: 7. Germline CDR1 and CDR2: SGDLS and YYNGEE.

The chain combines TRBV7-9 with TRBJ1-3; 9 bases match TRBD1. The CDR3 loop spans 17 amino acids. Germline CDR1 is SEHNR and CDR2 is FQNEAQ (reference sequence). The J segment lost 8 bases and the V segment lost 5 bases, leaving 16 bases of the junction unmatched. CDR3 sequence: CASSPGQGYSHGYTIYF. CDR3 in DNA: TGTGCCAGCAGCCCGGGACAGGGTTATTCGCATGGCTACACCATATATTTT.